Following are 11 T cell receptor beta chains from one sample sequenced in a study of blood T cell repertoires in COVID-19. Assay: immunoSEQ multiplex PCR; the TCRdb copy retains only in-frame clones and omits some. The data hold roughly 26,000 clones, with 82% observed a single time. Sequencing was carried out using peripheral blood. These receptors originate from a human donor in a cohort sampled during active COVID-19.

CDR3 sequence: CATSDPKTRTDTQYF. The DNA for the CDR3 is TGTGCCACCAGTGATCCGAAGACTCGCACAGATACGCAGTATTTT. V is TRBV24-1 and J is TRBJ2-3; D is undetermined. V lost 3 bases to trimming and J lost 1 base, with 10 bases between them. The CDR3 runs 15 residues. Germline V CDR1 and CDR2: KGHDR, SFDVKD.

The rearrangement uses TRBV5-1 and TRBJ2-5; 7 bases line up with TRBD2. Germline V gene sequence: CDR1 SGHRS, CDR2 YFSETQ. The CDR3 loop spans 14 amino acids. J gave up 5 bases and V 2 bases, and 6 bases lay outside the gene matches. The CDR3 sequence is CASSLGGSGETQYF. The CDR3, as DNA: TGCGCCAGCAGCTTAGGCGGGAGTGGGGAGACCCAGTACTTC.

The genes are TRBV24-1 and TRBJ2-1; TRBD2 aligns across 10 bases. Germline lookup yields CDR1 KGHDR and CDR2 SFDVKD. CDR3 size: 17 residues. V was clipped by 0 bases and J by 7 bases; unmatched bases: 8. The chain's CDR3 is CATSDLASGSWVNEQFF. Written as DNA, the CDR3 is TGTGCCACCAGTGATTTGGCTAGCGGGAGTTGGGTAAATGAGCAGTTCTTC.

CDR3 region: CASSVRPPGEMYTGELFF. The CDR3 DNA reads TGTGCCAGCAGCGTAAGACCACCGGGGGAGATGTACACCGGGGAGCTGTTTTTT. The V and J genes are TRBV9 and TRBJ2-2, with a possible D match to TRBD2 (6 bases). The CDR3 loop spans 18 amino acids. The germline gives CDR1 SGDLS, CDR2 YYNGEE. Trimming shortened V by 1 base and J by 3 bases, and 19 bases separated the two germline ends.

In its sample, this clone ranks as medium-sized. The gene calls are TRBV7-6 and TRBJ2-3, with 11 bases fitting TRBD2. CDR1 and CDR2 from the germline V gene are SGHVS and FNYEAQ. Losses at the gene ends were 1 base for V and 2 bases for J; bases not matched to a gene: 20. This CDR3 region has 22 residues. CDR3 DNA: TGTGCCAGCAGCTTAGATCCCCCCCCTCTAGCGGGGGGCCCCTCTAACACAGATACGCAGTATTTT. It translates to CASSLDPPPLAGGPSNTDTQYF. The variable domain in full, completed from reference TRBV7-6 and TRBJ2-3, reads GAGVSQSPRYKVTKRGQDVALRCDPISGHVSLYWYRQALGQGPEFLTYFNYEAQQDKSGLPNDRFSAERPEGSISTLTIQRTEQRDSAMYRCASSLDPPPLAGGPSNTDTQYFGPGTRLTVL.

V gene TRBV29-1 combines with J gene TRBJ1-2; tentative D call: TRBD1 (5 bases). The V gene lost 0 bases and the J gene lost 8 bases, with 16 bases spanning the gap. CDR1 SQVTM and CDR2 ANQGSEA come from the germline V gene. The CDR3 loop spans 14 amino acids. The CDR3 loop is CSVEEGQETDGYTF. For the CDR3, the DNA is TGCAGCGTTGAAGAGGGGCAGGAGACTGACGGCTACACCTTC.

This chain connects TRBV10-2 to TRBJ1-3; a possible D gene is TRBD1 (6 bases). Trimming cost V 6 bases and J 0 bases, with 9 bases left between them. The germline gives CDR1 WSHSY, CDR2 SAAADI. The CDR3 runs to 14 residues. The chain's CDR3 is CASRGQSSGNTIYF. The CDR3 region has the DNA TGCGCCAGCAGAGGACAGAGCTCTGGAAACACCATATATTTT.

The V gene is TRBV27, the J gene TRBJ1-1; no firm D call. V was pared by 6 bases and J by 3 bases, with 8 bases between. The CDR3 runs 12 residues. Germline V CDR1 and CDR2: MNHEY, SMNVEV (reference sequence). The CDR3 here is CASSPPYTEAFF. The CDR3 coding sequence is TGTGCCAGCAGCCCCCCGTACACTGAAGCTTTCTTT.

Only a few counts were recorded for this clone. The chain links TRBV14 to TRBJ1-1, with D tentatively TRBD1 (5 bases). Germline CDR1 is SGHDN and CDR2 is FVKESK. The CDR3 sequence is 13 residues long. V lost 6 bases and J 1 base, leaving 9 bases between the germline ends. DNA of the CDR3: TGTGCCAGCAGGGGGCGGCAGAACACTGAAGCTTTCTTT. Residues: CASRGRQNTEAFF.

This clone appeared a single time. The CDR3 spells CASRGDVAAGYEQYF. The CDR3 DNA reads as TGTGCCAGCAGGGGGGATGTAGCGGCTGGCTACGAGCAGTACTTC. J is TRBJ2-7 and V is TRBV2; tentatively, D is TRBD2 (6 bases). The CDR3 has 15 residues. Germline V gene sequence: CDR1 SNHLY, CDR2 FYNNEI. The V and J ends lost 6 bases and 3 bases respectively, with 18 bases between them.

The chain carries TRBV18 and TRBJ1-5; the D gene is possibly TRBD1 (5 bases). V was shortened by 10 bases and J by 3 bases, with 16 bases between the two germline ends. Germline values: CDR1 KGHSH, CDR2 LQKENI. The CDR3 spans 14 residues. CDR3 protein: CATSRDSDNQPQHF. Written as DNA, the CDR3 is TGTGCCACTTCTCGTGACAGCGACAATCAGCCCCAGCATTTT.